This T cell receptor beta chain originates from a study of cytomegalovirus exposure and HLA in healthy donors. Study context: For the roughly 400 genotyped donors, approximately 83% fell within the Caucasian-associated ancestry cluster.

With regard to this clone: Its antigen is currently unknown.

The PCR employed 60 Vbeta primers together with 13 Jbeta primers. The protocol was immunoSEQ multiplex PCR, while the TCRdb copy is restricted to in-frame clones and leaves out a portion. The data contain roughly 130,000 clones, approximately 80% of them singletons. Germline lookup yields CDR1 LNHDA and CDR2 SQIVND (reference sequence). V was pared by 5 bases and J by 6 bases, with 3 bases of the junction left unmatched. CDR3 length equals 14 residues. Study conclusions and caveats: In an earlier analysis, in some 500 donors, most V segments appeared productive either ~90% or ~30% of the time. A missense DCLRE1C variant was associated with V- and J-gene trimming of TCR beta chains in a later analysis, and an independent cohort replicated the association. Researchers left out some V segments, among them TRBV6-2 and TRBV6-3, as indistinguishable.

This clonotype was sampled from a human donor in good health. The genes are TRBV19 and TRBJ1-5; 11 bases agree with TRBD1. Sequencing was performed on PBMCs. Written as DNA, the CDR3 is TGTGCCAGTAGTGGGACAGGGGGGGGTCAGCCCCAGCATTTT. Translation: CASSGTGGGQPQHF. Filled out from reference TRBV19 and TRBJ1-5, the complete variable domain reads DGGITQSPKYLFRKEGQNVTLSCEQNLNHDAMYWYRQDPGQGLRLIYYSQIVNDFQKGDIAEGYSVSREKKESFPLTVTSAQKNPTAFYLCASSGTGGGQPQHFGDGTRLSIL.